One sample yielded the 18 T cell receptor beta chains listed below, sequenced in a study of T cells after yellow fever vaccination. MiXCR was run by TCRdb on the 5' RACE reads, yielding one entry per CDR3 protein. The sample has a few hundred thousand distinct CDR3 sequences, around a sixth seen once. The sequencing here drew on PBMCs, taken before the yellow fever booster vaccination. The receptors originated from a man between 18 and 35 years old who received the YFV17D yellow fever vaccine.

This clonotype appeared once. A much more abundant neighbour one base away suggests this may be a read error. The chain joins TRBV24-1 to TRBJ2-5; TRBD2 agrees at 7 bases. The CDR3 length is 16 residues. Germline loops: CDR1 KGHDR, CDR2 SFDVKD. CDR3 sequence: CATSAPESGDVETEYF. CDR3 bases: TGTGCCACCAGTGCCCCGGAGAGCGGGGACGTGGAGACCGAGTACTTC.

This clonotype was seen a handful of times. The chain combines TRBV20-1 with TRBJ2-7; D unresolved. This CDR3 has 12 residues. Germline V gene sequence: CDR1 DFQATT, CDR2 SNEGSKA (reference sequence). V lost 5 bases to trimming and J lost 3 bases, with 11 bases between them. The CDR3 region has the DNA TGCAGTGCTGCCCGGACGGGCTACGAGCAGTACTTC. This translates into CSAARTGYEQYF.

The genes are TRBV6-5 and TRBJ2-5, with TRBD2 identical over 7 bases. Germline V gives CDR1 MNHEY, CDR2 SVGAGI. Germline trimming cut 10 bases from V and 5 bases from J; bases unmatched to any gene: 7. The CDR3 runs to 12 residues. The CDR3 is CATRVGGETQYF. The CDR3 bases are TGTGCCACCAGGGTGGGGGGGGAGACCCAGTACTTC.

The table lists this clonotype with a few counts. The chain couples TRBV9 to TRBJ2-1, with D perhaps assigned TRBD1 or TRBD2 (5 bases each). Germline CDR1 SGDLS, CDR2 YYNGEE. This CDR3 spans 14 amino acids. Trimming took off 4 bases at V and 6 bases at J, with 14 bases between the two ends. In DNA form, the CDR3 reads TGTGCCAGCAGCCCGAAGGGACGGGGCAATGAGCAGTTCTTC. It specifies CASSPKGRGNEQFF.

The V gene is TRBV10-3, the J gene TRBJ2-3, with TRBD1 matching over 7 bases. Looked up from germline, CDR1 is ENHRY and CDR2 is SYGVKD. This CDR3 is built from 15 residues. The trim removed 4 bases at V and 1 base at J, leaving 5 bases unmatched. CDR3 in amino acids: CAISGTGRRTDTQYF. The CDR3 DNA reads TGTGCCATCAGTGGGACAGGCCGACGCACAGATACGCAGTATTTT.

The CDR3 DNA sequence: TGTGCCACGGGACTAGCGGGGGGCCTGAGCTCCTACAATGAGCAGTTCTTC. As protein: CATGLAGGLSSYNEQFF. This chain links TRBV10-3 with TRBJ2-1; 15 positions match TRBD2. This CDR3 is 17 amino acids long. J gave up 0 bases and V 10 bases, and 7 bases lay outside the gene matches. Germline assignment: CDR1 ENHRY and CDR2 SYGVKD.

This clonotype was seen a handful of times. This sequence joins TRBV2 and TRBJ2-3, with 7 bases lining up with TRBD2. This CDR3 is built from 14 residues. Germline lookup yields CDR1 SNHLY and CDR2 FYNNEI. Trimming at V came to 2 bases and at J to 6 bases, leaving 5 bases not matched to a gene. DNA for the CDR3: TGTGCCAGCAGTGAAAGCGGGGTGCGCGATACGCAGTATTTT. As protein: CASSESGVRDTQYF. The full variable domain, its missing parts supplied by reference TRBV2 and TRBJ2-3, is EPEVTQTPSHQVTQMGQEVILRCVPISNHLYFYWYRQILGQKVEFLVSFYNNEISEKSEIFDDQFSVERPDGSNFTLKIRSTKLEDSAMYFCASSESGVRDTQYFGPGTRLTVL.

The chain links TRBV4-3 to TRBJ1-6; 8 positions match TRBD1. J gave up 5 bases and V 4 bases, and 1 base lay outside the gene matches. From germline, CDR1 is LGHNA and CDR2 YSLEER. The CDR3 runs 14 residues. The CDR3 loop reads CASSPDRDNSPLHF. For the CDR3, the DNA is TGCGCCAGCAGCCCGGACAGGGATAATTCACCCCTCCACTTT.

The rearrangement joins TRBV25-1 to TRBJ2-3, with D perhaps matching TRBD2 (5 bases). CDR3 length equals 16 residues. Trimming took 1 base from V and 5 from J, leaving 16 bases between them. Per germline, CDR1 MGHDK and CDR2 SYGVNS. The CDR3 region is CASSEFAIARGDTQYF. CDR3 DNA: TGTGCCAGCAGTGAATTTGCAATAGCTCGGGGAGATACGCAGTATTTT.

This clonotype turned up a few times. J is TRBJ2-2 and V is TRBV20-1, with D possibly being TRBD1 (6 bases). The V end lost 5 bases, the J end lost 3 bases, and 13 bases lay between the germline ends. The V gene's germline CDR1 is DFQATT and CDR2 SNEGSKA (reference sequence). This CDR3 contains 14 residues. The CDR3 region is CSAVKGGHTGELFF. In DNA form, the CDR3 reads TGCAGTGCTGTAAAAGGGGGACACACCGGGGAGCTGTTTTTT.

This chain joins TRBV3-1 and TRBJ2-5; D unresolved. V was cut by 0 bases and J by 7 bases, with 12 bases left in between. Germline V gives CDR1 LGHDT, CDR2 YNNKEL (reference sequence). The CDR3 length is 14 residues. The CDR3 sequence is CASSQDQQTGTQYF. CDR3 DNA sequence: TGTGCCAGCAGCCAAGATCAGCAGACGGGGACCCAGTACTTC.

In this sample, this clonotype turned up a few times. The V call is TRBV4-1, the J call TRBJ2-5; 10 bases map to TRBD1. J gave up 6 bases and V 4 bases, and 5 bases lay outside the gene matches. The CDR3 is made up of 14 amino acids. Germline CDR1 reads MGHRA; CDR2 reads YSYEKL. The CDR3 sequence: CASSPRDRGKTQYF. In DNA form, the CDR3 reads TGCGCCAGCAGCCCACGGGACAGGGGAAAGACCCAGTACTTC.

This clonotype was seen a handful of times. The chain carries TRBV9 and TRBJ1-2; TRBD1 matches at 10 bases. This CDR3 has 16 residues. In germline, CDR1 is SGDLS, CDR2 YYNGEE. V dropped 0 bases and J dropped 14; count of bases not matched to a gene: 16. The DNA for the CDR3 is TGTGCCAGCAGCGTAGCTACGAGGGACAGGGGCCTGGGGGTAACCTTC. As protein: CASSVATRDRGLGVTF.

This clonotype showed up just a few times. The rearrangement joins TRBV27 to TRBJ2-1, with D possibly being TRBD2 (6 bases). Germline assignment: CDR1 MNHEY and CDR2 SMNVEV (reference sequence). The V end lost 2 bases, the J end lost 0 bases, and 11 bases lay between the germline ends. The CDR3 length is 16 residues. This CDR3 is CASSLAGYSSYNEQFF. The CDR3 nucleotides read TGTGCCAGCAGTTTAGCGGGGTATAGCTCCTACAATGAGCAGTTCTTC.

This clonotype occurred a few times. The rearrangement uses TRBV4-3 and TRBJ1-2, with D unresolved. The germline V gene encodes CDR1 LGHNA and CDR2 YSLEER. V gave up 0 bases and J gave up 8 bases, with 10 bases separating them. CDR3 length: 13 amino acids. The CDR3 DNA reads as TGCGCCAGCAGCCAAGATAAGGGATCGGGCTACACCTTC. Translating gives CASSQDKGSGYTF.

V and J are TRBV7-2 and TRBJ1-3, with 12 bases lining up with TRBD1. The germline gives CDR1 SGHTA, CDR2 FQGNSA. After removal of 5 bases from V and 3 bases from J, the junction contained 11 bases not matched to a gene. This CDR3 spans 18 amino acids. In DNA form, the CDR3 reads TGTGCCAGCAGCCCCATACAGGGACAGGGGGCGCGTGGAAACACCATATATTTT. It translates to CASSPIQGQGARGNTIYF. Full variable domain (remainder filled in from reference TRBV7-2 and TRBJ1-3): GAGVSQSPSNKVTEKGKDVELRCDPISGHTALYWYRQSLGQGLEFLIYFQGNSAPDKSGLPSDRFSAERTGGSVSTLTIQRTQQEDSAVYLCASSPIQGQGARGNTIYFGEGSWLTVV.

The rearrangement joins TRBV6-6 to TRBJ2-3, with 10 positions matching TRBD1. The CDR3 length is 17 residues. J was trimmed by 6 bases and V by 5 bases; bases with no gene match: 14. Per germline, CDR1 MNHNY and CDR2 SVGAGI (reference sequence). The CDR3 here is CASSQQPGQGNGDTQYF. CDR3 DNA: TGTGCCAGCAGTCAACAACCGGGACAGGGGAATGGCGATACGCAGTATTTT.

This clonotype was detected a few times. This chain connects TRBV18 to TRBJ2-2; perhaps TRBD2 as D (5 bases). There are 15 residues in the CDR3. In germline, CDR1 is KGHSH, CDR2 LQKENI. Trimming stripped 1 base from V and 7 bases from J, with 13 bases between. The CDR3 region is CASSPLIGNDGELFF. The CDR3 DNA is TGTGCCAGCTCACCACTAATCGGGAACGACGGGGAGCTGTTTTTT.